The next 31 T cell receptor beta chains were all read from a single sample in a study of a mutant IDH1 vaccine in newly diagnosed glioma (TCRdb year 2021). The method behind the library was the immunoSEQ multiplex PCR assay. TCRdb took this table from immuneACCESS and kept in-frame rearrangements with V and J called. Such tables lack part of the clones; where checked against another copy, unresolved V genes explain under half of the gap, and the rest is unexplained. Present in this sample are tens of thousands of clones, about 77% of which were seen just once. The top ten hold approximately 9.5% of the sample. Their antigen targets remain unknown. Per the publication, the time point label means: week 11, during vaccination. Every vaccine dose consisted of 300 ug of a 20-mer mutant IDH1 peptide in Montanide, administered subcutaneously together with topical imiquimod. The sequences come from PBMCs, collected from a glioma patient whose treatment included an IDH1 peptide vaccine. The receptors come from a woman between 18 and 30 years old with glioma.

This clone was seen just once. The rearrangement links TRBV19 to TRBJ2-3, with 7 bases aligning to TRBD1. The CDR3 consists of 13 residues. From germline, CDR1 is LNHDA and CDR2 SQIVND (reference sequence). Trimming cost V 7 bases and J 5 bases; bases outside gene matches: 6. CDR3 in amino acids: CASTGTVVDTQYF. CDR3 coding DNA: TGTGCCAGTACGGGGACAGTAGTAGATACGCAGTATTTT.

This clone is a singleton in its sample. This rearrangement joins TRBV2 to TRBJ2-1, with TRBD1 identical over 7 bases. Looked up from germline, CDR1 is SNHLY and CDR2 is FYNNEI. V was clipped by 8 bases and J by 4 bases; unmatched bases: 5. The CDR3 contains 13 residues. DNA for the CDR3: TGTGCCAGCGGCCGGGACAGTTACAATGAGCAGTTCTTC. It yields the protein CASGRDSYNEQFF.

The chain has TRBV25-1 and TRBJ2-1, with D perhaps given as TRBD1 or TRBD2 (5 bases each). The CDR3 runs to 15 residues. V was clipped by 3 bases and J by 1 base, with 10 bases between them. Per the germline V gene, CDR1 is MGHDK and CDR2 is SYGVNS. The CDR3 loop is CASSDQRGSYNEQFF. DNA for the CDR3: TGTGCCAGCAGTGACCAGAGGGGATCCTACAATGAGCAGTTCTTC. The variable domain in full, completed from reference TRBV25-1 and TRBJ2-1, reads EADIYQTPRYLVIGTGKKITLECSQTMGHDKMYWYQQDPGMELHLIHYSYGVNSTEKGDLSSESTVSRIRTEHFPLTLESARPSHTSQYLCASSDQRGSYNEQFFGPGTRLTVL.

The genes are TRBV29-1 and TRBJ2-3; 11 bases map to TRBD2. Germline CDR1 SQVTM, CDR2 ANQGSEA. This CDR3 is built from 15 residues. The ends lost 5 bases at V and 2 bases at J; junction bases unmatched: 6. The CDR3 DNA sequence: TGCAGCGTTCTGGGACTAGCGGAGCCCACAGATACGCAGTATTTT. As protein: CSVLGLAEPTDTQYF.

This chain uses TRBV15 with TRBJ2-2; 7 bases are shared with TRBD1. V shed 1 base, J shed 3 bases, and the junction held 5 bases outside the gene matches. CDR3 length equals 16 residues. Looked up from germline, CDR1 is LNHNV and CDR2 is YYDKDF (reference sequence). This CDR3 is CATSRGGQDYTGELFF. CDR3 nucleotides: TGTGCCACCAGCAGAGGCGGACAGGACTACACCGGGGAGCTGTTTTTT. Filled out from reference TRBV15 and TRBJ2-2, the complete variable domain reads DAMVIQNPRYQVTQFGKPVTLSCSQTLNHNVMYWYQQKSSQAPKLLFHYYDKDFNNEADTPDNFQSRRPNTSFCFLDIRSPGLGDTAMYLCATSRGGQDYTGELFFGEGSRLTVL.

This clone was detected a few times. The chain carries TRBV4-1 and TRBJ1-5; D is uncertain. The CDR3 is 15 amino acids. Trimming took off 7 bases at V and 0 bases at J, with 13 bases between the two ends. From germline, CDR1 is MGHRA and CDR2 YSYEKL. DNA for the CDR3: TGCGCCAGCAAAAGGAGGTCCTTTAGCAATCAGCCCCAGCATTTT. Its protein product is CASKRRSFSNQPQHF.

The chain employs TRBV19 and TRBJ1-2; TRBD1 is a possible D gene (6 bases). The germline V gene encodes CDR1 LNHDA and CDR2 SQIVND (reference sequence). The CDR3 spans 15 residues. Trimming stripped 4 bases from V and 2 bases from J, with 14 bases between. DNA for the CDR3: TGTGCCAGTAGTAGCCCGCCGGGGGCCAACTATGGCTACACCTTC. Amino acids: CASSSPPGANYGYTF.

The rearrangement uses TRBV5-1 and TRBJ1-5; 7 positions agree with TRBD1. Losses at the gene ends were 3 bases for V and 4 bases for J; bases not matched to a gene: 1. Germline V gene lookup returns CDR1 SGHRS and CDR2 YFSETQ. The CDR3 has 13 amino acids. In DNA form, the CDR3 reads TGCGCCAGCAGCTGGGACAGTAATCAGCCCCAGCATTTT. It codes for CASSWDSNQPQHF.

The V gene is TRBV15, the J gene TRBJ2-7; 12 nucleotides match TRBD1. Germline loops: CDR1 LNHNV, CDR2 YYDKDF (reference sequence). Losses at the gene ends were 4 bases for V and 1 base for J; bases not matched to a gene: 5. This CDR3 has 16 residues. CDR3 region: CATSNWDRGLSYEQYF. The CDR3 DNA is TGTGCCACCAGCAATTGGGACAGGGGGCTTTCCTACGAGCAGTACTTC.

This chain links TRBV27 with TRBJ2-7; TRBD1 is a possible D gene (6 bases). The CDR3 extends over 14 amino acids. The V gene's germline CDR1 is MNHEY and CDR2 SMNVEV (reference sequence). The germline V and J ends were trimmed by 8 bases and 5 bases, with 19 bases remaining between them. As DNA, the CDR3 is TGTGCCAGCGGAAACCGGGACACCTCTGACGAGCAGTACTTC. This gives the protein CASGNRDTSDEQYF.

Only a few counts were recorded for this clone. This chain connects TRBV6-1 to TRBJ2-1; perhaps D is TRBD1 or TRBD2 (5 bases each). Germline loops: CDR1 MNHNS, CDR2 SASEGT. The CDR3 has 14 residues. V lost 6 bases and J lost 10, with 19 bases in between. The CDR3 here is CASSRPSSRDEQFF. The CDR3 DNA reads as TGTGCCAGCAGCAGGCCGTCGTCCCGGGACGAGCAGTTCTTC.

V usage is TRBV6-5 and J usage is TRBJ1-1; weak D call: TRBD1 (6 bases). Trimming cost V 4 bases and J 3 bases, with 18 bases left between them. There are 16 residues in the CDR3. CDR1 is MNHEY and CDR2 is SVGAGI in the germline V gene. CDR3 sequence: CASSFTGAPRDTEAFF. CDR3 nucleotides: TGTGCCAGCAGTTTTACGGGGGCCCCCAGAGACACTGAAGCTTTCTTT.

The chain is built from TRBV28 and TRBJ1-5; no reliable D call. The V gene lost 5 bases and the J gene lost 0 bases, with 17 bases spanning the gap. The CDR3 runs to 17 residues. Per the germline V gene, CDR1 is MDHEN and CDR2 is SYDVKM. CDR3 coding DNA: TGTGCCAGCAGTCACATTCCCGGGAAAGCTAGCAATCAGCCCCAGCATTTT. It is translated as CASSHIPGKASNQPQHF.

This clone appeared a single time. The gene calls are TRBV7-2 and TRBJ2-5; D is perhaps TRBD2 (6 bases). Germline V lookup: CDR1 SGHTA, CDR2 FQGNSA. The CDR3 spans 11 residues. V lost 2 bases, J lost 9 bases, and 7 bases lay in between. CDR3 coding DNA: TGTGCCAGCAGCTTATGGGGGGCCCAGTACTTC. Residues: CASSLWGAQYF.

CDR3 loop: CASSRSNTEAFF. The CDR3 DNA reads TGTGCCAGTAGTCGGTCGAACACTGAAGCTTTCTTT. This sequence joins TRBV19 and TRBJ1-1; no reliable D call. The CDR3 extends over 12 amino acids. Trimming removed 5 bases at V and 1 base at J, with 5 bases between. CDR1 and CDR2 (germline): LNHDA, SQIVND (reference sequence).

The chain's CDR3 is CASSPLGRVSEQFF. The DNA of the CDR3 is TGTGCCAGCAGTCCCCTTGGGAGGGTTAGTGAGCAGTTCTTC. The chain uses TRBV25-1 and TRBJ2-1; 7 bases fit TRBD2. Looked up from germline, CDR1 is MGHDK and CDR2 is SYGVNS. The CDR3 has 14 amino acids. Trimming took 5 bases from V and 9 from J; bases not matched to a gene: 10.

V usage is TRBV10-3 and J usage is TRBJ2-5; a weak D match, TRBD2 (6 bases). Between the trimmed V and J ends, which lost 2 bases and 5 bases, there was a span of 15 bases. The length of the CDR3 is 15 residues. The germline CDR1 and CDR2 sequences are ENHRY and SYGVKD. The CDR3: CAISEQAGGMETQYF. CDR3 nucleotide sequence: TGTGCCATCAGTGAGCAGGCCGGGGGAATGGAGACCCAGTACTTC.

The chain is built from TRBV7-9 and TRBJ2-5; 7 bases are a match to TRBD1. J gave up 2 bases and V 0 bases, and 3 bases lay outside the gene matches. This CDR3 contains 15 residues. CDR1 is SEHNR, CDR2 FQNEAQ, per germline (reference sequence). In nucleotides, the CDR3 is TGTGCCAGCAGCTTAGCCCAGGGACAGCAAGAGACCCAGTACTTC. Protein product: CASSLAQGQQETQYF.

The rearrangement joins TRBV11-2 to TRBJ1-2, with D unclear. V was cut by 0 bases and J by 7 bases, with 15 bases left in between. Germline V gives CDR1 SGHAT, CDR2 FQNNGV. The CDR3 sequence is 15 residues long. CDR3 nucleotides: TGTGCCAGCAGCTTAGAGGTGGTGACGCCTCCTGGCTACACCTTC. Translating gives CASSLEVVTPPGYTF.

With respect to this clone: The junction shows a germline mismatch at one end, possibly a read error. This chain links TRBV6-5 with TRBJ1-1; TRBD1 agrees at 7 bases. The V gene's germline CDR1 is MNHEY and CDR2 SVGAGI. CDR3 length equals 15 residues. The CDR3 nucleotides are TGTGCCAGCAGTAACTCTAGACAGGGGAACACTGAAGCTTTCTTT. This encodes CASSNSRQGNTEAFF.

The chain carries TRBV7-9 and TRBJ2-3; a weak D match, TRBD1 (6 bases). The CDR3 spans 16 residues. Germline V CDR1 and CDR2: SEHNR, FQNEAQ (reference sequence). Deletions cut 4 bases from V and 2 bases from J, with 16 bases between. CDR3 region: CASSSKAGADTDTQYF. CDR3 sequence (DNA): TGTGCCAGCAGCTCGAAGGCAGGGGCCGACACAGATACGCAGTATTTT.

The chain couples TRBV6-1 to TRBJ2-5; 8 bases match TRBD1. The CDR3 contains 14 residues. The germline V gene has CDR1 MNHNS and CDR2 SASEGT. After removal of 3 bases from V and 5 bases from J, the junction contained 5 bases not matched to a gene. The CDR3 here is CASSEARGRETQYF. As DNA, the CDR3 is TGTGCCAGCAGTGAGGCCAGGGGGCGGGAGACCCAGTACTTC.

Concerning this clone: This CDR3 is also generated by other DNA sequences in the sample. The V call is TRBV20-1, the J call TRBJ2-5, with unresolved D. Germline-derived CDR1 and CDR2 are DFQATT and SNEGSKA (reference sequence). The ends were cut back, 3 bases at V and 5 bases at J, with 4 bases in the middle. The CDR3 covers 10 residues. The DNA for the CDR3 is TGCAGTGCTAGGCGGGAGACCCAGTACTTC. Its translation: CSARRETQYF.

CDR3 region: CASSSADREETEAFF. CDR3 bases: TGTGCCAGCAGTTCCGCGGACAGGGAGGAAACTGAAGCTTTCTTT. This chain links TRBV28 with TRBJ1-1; 8 nucleotides line up with TRBD1. V was clipped by 4 bases and J by 5 bases; unmatched bases: 9. There are 15 residues in the CDR3. The germline CDR1 and CDR2 sequences are MDHEN and SYDVKM.

This clone was counted only a few times. The chain carries TRBV7-9 and TRBJ1-1; D remains ambiguous. The CDR3 consists of 13 residues. CDR1 SEHNR and CDR2 FQNEAQ come from the germline V gene (reference sequence). V was shortened by 5 bases and J by 1 base, with 8 bases between the two germline ends. The CDR3 reads CASSRTGNTEAFF. DNA for the CDR3: TGTGCCAGCAGCCGGACGGGGAACACTGAAGCTTTCTTT.

This clone appeared once. The chain combines TRBV7-8 with TRBJ1-5; perhaps TRBD1 as D (5 bases). The CDR3 loop spans 15 amino acids. V was shortened by 5 bases and J by 4 bases, with 15 bases between the two germline ends. CDR1 and CDR2 from the germline V gene are SGHVS and FQNEAQ. The CDR3, as DNA: TGTGCCAGCAGCGCCCTGGCAGGGAGGAATCAGCCCCAGCATTTT. Translation gives CASSALAGRNQPQHF.

This clone was counted a single time. V gene TRBV10-3 combines with J gene TRBJ2-5; perhaps TRBD2 as D (6 bases). The V and J ends lost 8 bases and 5 bases respectively, with 15 bases between them. CDR3 size: 13 residues. The germline V gene has CDR1 ENHRY and CDR2 SYGVKD. This CDR3 is CAISTRGYETQYF. CDR3 nucleotide sequence: TGTGCCATCTCGACTAGGGGATACGAGACCCAGTACTTC.

The V gene is TRBV5-6, the J gene TRBJ2-5; 7 bases align to TRBD1. CDR3 length equals 14 residues. CDR1 SGHDT and CDR2 YYEEEE come from the germline V gene. The junction had 8 bases not matched to a gene; V was cut back by 5 bases and J by 4 bases. The CDR3 is CASRKTGRTETQYF. The CDR3, as DNA: TGTGCCAGCAGGAAGACAGGGCGAACAGAGACCCAGTACTTC.

The chain is built from TRBV7-2 and TRBJ1-1, with 8 bases matching TRBD1. Germline CDR1 and CDR2: SGHTA and FQGNSA. V lost 4 bases and J lost 5; bases outside the gene matches: 9. The CDR3 length is 15 residues. CDR3 sequence reads: CASSSSQGARTEAFF. The CDR3, as DNA: TGTGCCAGCAGCTCGAGTCAGGGGGCGCGTACTGAAGCTTTCTTT.

The rearrangement links TRBV5-1 to TRBJ2-7, with D possibly being TRBD2 (6 bases). Germline V gene lookup returns CDR1 SGHRS and CDR2 YFSETQ. V lost 1 base, J lost 4 bases, and 15 bases lay in between. The CDR3 consists of 15 residues. The DNA for the CDR3 is TGCGCCAGCAGCTTGTGGGGGACTGGCACTTACGAGCAGTACTTC. This sequence encodes CASSLWGTGTYEQYF.

This clone showed up just once. The chain employs TRBV19 and TRBJ1-1; 8 bases are a match to TRBD1. The germline V gene has CDR1 LNHDA and CDR2 SQIVND (reference sequence). Unmatched junction bases numbered 7, after V lost 6 bases and J lost 1 base. The length of the CDR3 is 15 residues. CDR3 bases: TGTGCCAGTAGCACAGGGGGACAGTCGAACACTGAAGCTTTCTTT. Protein: CASSTGGQSNTEAFF.